This TCR beta chain was recorded in a study of T cell repertoires in cytomegalovirus infection. About this clonotype: Its specificity is unknown.

Study-level findings and limits: HLA-C-restricted CMV-specific TCR beta clonotypes prevailed in the ex vivo response.

TCRdb analysed the reads with MiXCR anew, one entry per CDR3 protein. Seen here are 450,000 to 650,000 distinct CDR3 sequences, about 39% observed once, and the top ten hold about half. The source was cultured PBMCs, collected from culture after CMV antigen stimulation. This receptor was taken from a human donor in good health (CMV status not recorded). Some clones in this sample may be carry-over from other donors' samples.

The CDR3, as DNA: TGCGCCAGCAGCCAAGGGTTCGACCGGGAGCTGTTTTTT. It translates to CASSQGFDRELFF. The V and J genes are TRBV4-1 and TRBJ2-2; D unresolved. V lost 1 base to trimming and J lost 9 bases, with 9 bases between them. Germline V lookup: CDR1 MGHRA, CDR2 YSYEKL. This CDR3 region has 13 residues.